The 29 T cell receptor beta chains presented below share a single source sample, sequenced in a study of blood T cell repertoires in COVID-19. The repertoire was sequenced with immunoSEQ multiplex PCR; TCRdb's copy has only in-frame clones and lacks some. The data show around 250,000 clones, approximately 84% seen once. Sequenced input: PBMCs or T cells enriched from blood (not recorded which). These receptors all stem from a man aged 40-50 years who had recovered from COVID-19.

This sequence joins TRBV6-5 and TRBJ2-1; unclear D gene. The germline gives CDR1 MNHEY, CDR2 SVGAGI. This CDR3 region has 13 residues. V gave up 5 bases and J gave up 4 bases, with 9 bases separating them. DNA of the CDR3: TGTGCCAGCAGTCAACGGCGGTACAATGAGCAGTTCTTC. Its protein is CASSQRRYNEQFF.

This chain links TRBV28 with TRBJ1-5; unclear D gene. The V end lost 8 bases, the J end lost 4 bases, and 9 bases lay between the germline ends. The CDR3 runs to 12 residues. Germline CDR1 reads MDHEN; CDR2 reads SYDVKM. The CDR3 DNA sequence: TGTGCCAGCCACCTAGGTAATCAGCCCCAGCATTTT. It is translated as CASHLGNQPQHF.

The chain recombines TRBV7-8 with TRBJ1-1; 7 nucleotides agree with TRBD1. Germline V gene lookup returns CDR1 SGHVS and CDR2 FQNEAQ. This CDR3 has 15 residues. The trim removed 5 bases at V and 0 bases at J, leaving 6 bases unmatched. CDR3: CASSDHGTVNTEAFF. In DNA, the CDR3 is TGTGCCAGCAGCGACCACGGGACAGTGAACACTGAAGCTTTCTTT.

The chain links TRBV6-5 to TRBJ2-1; D may be TRBD2 (6 bases). This CDR3 is 14 amino acids long. Germline-derived CDR1 and CDR2 are MNHEY and SVGAGI. Trimming removed 5 bases at V and 9 bases at J, with 17 bases between. The CDR3 region has the DNA TGTGCCAGCAGTACGGGACTCCTGGTCGGTGAGCAGTTCTTC. It is translated as CASSTGLLVGEQFF.

This chain uses TRBV24-1 with TRBJ1-5; no firm D call. The V end lost 5 bases, the J end lost 1 base, and 8 bases lay between the germline ends. Germline V gives CDR1 KGHDR, CDR2 SFDVKD. The CDR3 is made up of 14 amino acids. The CDR3 DNA follows: TGTGCCACCAGTGTGCAGTCAAGCAATCAGCCCCAGCATTTT. This encodes CATSVQSSNQPQHF.

V usage is TRBV18 and J usage is TRBJ2-5, with D possibly TRBD2 on 5 matching bases. V gave up 3 bases and J gave up 0 bases, with 14 bases separating them. Germline V CDR1 and CDR2: KGHSH, LQKENI. CDR3 length: 16 residues. The CDR3 DNA reads TGTGCCAGCTCACCGGGAGCTAGCAGCTACCAAGAGACCCAGTACTTC. Translated, it gives CASSPGASSYQETQYF.

The chain combines TRBV5-5 with TRBJ1-1; a weak D match, TRBD1 (5 bases). There are 14 residues in the CDR3. V lost 3 bases and J 0 bases, leaving 9 bases between the germline ends. Germline V lookup: CDR1 SGHKS, CDR2 YYEKEE (reference sequence). The CDR3 DNA follows: TGTGCCAGCAGCTCCTGGACACTGAACACTGAAGCTTTCTTT. Translation gives CASSSWTLNTEAFF.

In DNA form, the CDR3 reads TGTGCCAGCAGGCTCGGGGGGCGCTTGCCAACCTACGAGCAGTACTTC. This sequence encodes CASRLGGRLPTYEQYF. V and J are TRBV28 and TRBJ2-7, with a possible D match to TRBD2 (7 bases). The CDR3 runs to 16 residues. With 6 bases removed from V and 2 bases from J, the gap between germline ends came to 20 bases. Germline V CDR1 and CDR2: MDHEN, SYDVKM.

The rearrangement uses TRBV14 and TRBJ1-2; 8 nucleotides line up with TRBD1. In germline, CDR1 is SGHDN, CDR2 FVKESK. The CDR3 runs to 15 residues. V was clipped by 1 base and J by 4 bases; unmatched bases: 5. DNA of the CDR3: TGTGCCAGCAGCCAAGCAGGACAGGGACCCTATGGCTACACCTTC. Amino acids: CASSQAGQGPYGYTF.

This sequence joins TRBV3-1 (or the pseudogene TRBV3-2) and TRBJ2-7; 7 bases are shared with TRBD1. The V gene's germline CDR1 is LGHDT and CDR2 YNNKEL (reference sequence). V shed 5 bases and J 4 bases; nucleotides not matched to a gene: 2. The CDR3 runs to 12 residues. The CDR3 bases are TGTGCCAGCAGCACAGGGGAGTACGAGCAGTACTTC. It specifies CASSTGEYEQYF.

The chain is built from TRBV19 and TRBJ2-7; 8 nucleotides match TRBD2. CDR3 length equals 15 residues. The V gene end was trimmed by 3 bases and the J gene end by 8 bases; junction bases not matched to a gene: 12. Germline values: CDR1 LNHDA, CDR2 SQIVND (reference sequence). The CDR3 sequence: CASSITSGRGSKQYF. CDR3 coding DNA: TGTGCCAGTAGTATCACCAGCGGGAGAGGGTCCAAGCAGTACTTC. Filled out from reference TRBV19 and TRBJ2-7, the complete variable domain reads DGGITQSPKYLFRKEGQNVTLSCEQNLNHDAMYWYRQDPGQGLRLIYYSQIVNDFQKGDIAEGYSVSREKKESFPLTVTSAQKNPTAFYLCASSITSGRGSKQYFGPGTRLTVT.

This clone was counted once. V is TRBV6-6 and J is TRBJ1-2; D possibly corresponds to TRBD1 (5 bases). V was cut by 2 bases and J by 4 bases, with 17 bases left in between. The CDR3 totals 16 residues. In germline, CDR1 is MNHNY, CDR2 SVGAGI (reference sequence). The CDR3 reads CASSYATGEGIYGYTF. The CDR3 region has the DNA TGTGCCAGCAGTTACGCTACGGGGGAAGGAATCTATGGCTACACCTTC.

The rearrangement uses TRBV6-5 and TRBJ1-4, with TRBD1 identical over 7 bases. The CDR3 sequence is 14 residues long. Per the germline V gene, CDR1 is MNHEY and CDR2 is SVGAGI. Unmatched junction bases numbered 5, after V lost 7 bases and J lost 3 bases. The CDR3 bases are TGTGCCAGCAAGGGGGGACAGCCTAATGAAAAACTGTTTTTT. Protein: CASKGGQPNEKLFF.

The table lists this clone with a count of one. The rearrangement links TRBV7-2 to TRBJ2-1; D is perhaps TRBD1 (5 bases). The V gene lost 1 base and the J gene lost 2 bases, with 15 bases spanning the gap. Germline loops: CDR1 SGHTA, CDR2 FQGNSA. There are 17 residues in the CDR3. The CDR3: CASSLVWWQGPYNEQFF. In DNA form, the CDR3 reads TGTGCCAGCAGCTTAGTATGGTGGCAGGGCCCCTACAATGAGCAGTTCTTC. The full variable domain, its missing parts supplied by reference TRBV7-2 and TRBJ2-1, is GAGVSQSPSNKVTEKGKDVELRCDPISGHTALYWYRQSLGQGLEFLIYFQGNSAPDKSGLPSDRFSAERTGGSVSTLTIQRTQQEDSAVYLCASSLVWWQGPYNEQFFGPGTRLTVL.

This clone was seen just once. The V call is TRBV19, the J call TRBJ1-5, with D unclear. The CDR3 is 14 residues long. The V gene lost 2 bases and the J gene lost 7 bases, with 12 bases spanning the gap. Germline V gene sequence: CDR1 LNHDA, CDR2 SQIVND (reference sequence). CDR3 sequence reads: CASSILQVYQPQHF. The DNA of the CDR3 is TGTGCCAGTAGTATATTGCAGGTCTACCAGCCCCAGCATTTT. Full variable domain (outside the CDR3, taken from reference TRBV19 and TRBJ1-5): DGGITQSPKYLFRKEGQNVTLSCEQNLNHDAMYWYRQDPGQGLRLIYYSQIVNDFQKGDIAEGYSVSREKKESFPLTVTSAQKNPTAFYLCASSILQVYQPQHFGDGTRLSIL.

The chain uses TRBV4-2 and TRBJ2-1; 10 nucleotides line up with TRBD1. This CDR3 spans 17 amino acids. Germline V gene sequence: CDR1 LGHNA, CDR2 YNFKEQ. The V gene end was trimmed by 0 bases and the J gene end by 6 bases; junction bases not matched to a gene: 8. The CDR3 coding sequence is TGTGCCAGCAGCCAAGATGGGGCGACAGGGGGCCTCAATGAGCAGTTCTTC. Amino acids: CASSQDGATGGLNEQFF.

The chain links TRBV9 to TRBJ1-2; a weak D match, TRBD1 (6 bases). V was cut by 7 bases and J by 1 base, with 11 bases left in between. Germline V gives CDR1 SGDLS, CDR2 YYNGEE. This CDR3 is 13 amino acids long. The CDR3 protein is CASRQADNYGYTF. Here the CDR3 DNA reads TGTGCCAGCCGACAGGCCGATAACTATGGCTACACCTTC.

CDR3 in amino acids: CSVVDDSHNYGYTF. The CDR3 DNA reads TGCAGCGTTGTAGATGACAGCCACAACTATGGCTACACCTTC. The chain employs TRBV29-1 and TRBJ1-2, with TRBD1 as a possible D gene (5 bases). Trimming removed 4 bases from V and 2 bases from J, with 14 bases in between. CDR1 is SQVTM and CDR2 is ANQGSEA in the germline V gene. This CDR3 is 14 amino acids long.

Turning to this clone: In the same sample, other DNA sequences code for this CDR3. The chain recombines TRBV5-4 with TRBJ2-7, with D possibly matching TRBD1 (6 bases). This CDR3 comprises 13 residues. The V end lost 5 bases, the J end lost 1 base, and 10 bases lay between the germline ends. Per germline, CDR1 SGHNT and CDR2 YYREEE (reference sequence). Here the CDR3 reads CASSAGQSYEQYF. CDR3 nucleotides: TGTGCCAGCAGTGCCGGACAGTCCTACGAGCAGTACTTC.

The chain carries TRBV3-1 (or the pseudogene TRBV3-2) and TRBJ1-1; D not resolved. The CDR3 spans 16 residues. Germline V gene sequence: CDR1 LGHDT, CDR2 YNNKEL (reference sequence). With 3 bases removed from V and 0 bases from J, the gap between germline ends came to 14 bases. The CDR3 protein is CASSHSFTYLNTEAFF. CDR3 in DNA: TGTGCCAGCAGCCATTCCTTCACCTACCTGAACACTGAAGCTTTCTTT.

V usage is TRBV7-9 and J usage is TRBJ2-7, with D tentatively TRBD1 (5 bases). The CDR3 is 14 amino acids. The germline V gene has CDR1 SEHNR and CDR2 FQNEAQ (reference sequence). V lost 2 bases and J lost 2, with 10 bases in between. This chain's CDR3 is CASSLMDITYEQYF. In nucleotides, the CDR3 is TGTGCCAGCAGCTTAATGGACATCACCTACGAGCAGTACTTC. Filled out from reference TRBV7-9 and TRBJ2-7, the complete variable domain reads DTGVSQNPRHKITKRGQNVTFRCDPISEHNRLYWYRQTLGQGPEFLTYFQNEAQLEKSRLLSDRFSAERPKGSFSTLEIQRTEQGDSAMYLCASSLMDITYEQYFGPGTRLTVT.

The V gene is TRBV9, the J gene TRBJ2-3; 8 nucleotides match TRBD1. Germline CDR1 and CDR2: SGDLS and YYNGEE. The CDR3 runs to 15 residues. The J segment lost 2 bases and the V segment lost 2 bases, leaving 4 bases of the junction unmatched. CDR3 loop: CASSVQGAVTDTQYF. Here the CDR3 DNA reads TGTGCCAGCAGCGTGCAGGGGGCGGTCACAGATACGCAGTATTTT.

V and J are TRBV28 and TRBJ1-5, with D perhaps TRBD1 (6 bases). The CDR3 sequence is 14 residues long. Germline loops: CDR1 MDHEN, CDR2 SYDVKM. V was shortened by 5 bases and J by 4 bases, with 12 bases between the two germline ends. The CDR3 spells CASSTGQINQPQHF. In nucleotides, the CDR3 is TGTGCCAGCAGTACCGGACAGATAAATCAGCCCCAGCATTTT.

The chain couples TRBV28 to TRBJ1-2; 7 nucleotides agree with TRBD1. The J segment lost 4 bases and the V segment lost 3 bases, leaving 5 bases of the junction unmatched. The CDR3 loop spans 14 amino acids. Germline CDR1 is MDHEN and CDR2 is SYDVKM. Here the CDR3 DNA reads TGTGCCAGCAGTTTCCACAGGGGTGGCTATGGCTACACCTTC. Protein: CASSFHRGGYGYTF.

This clone was observed a few times. For the CDR3, the DNA is TGTGCCAGCAGTTTTTCCCTGGCAGGCAATCAGCCCCAGCATTTT. Translation: CASSFSLAGNQPQHF. The rearrangement links TRBV27 to TRBJ1-5, with D unresolved. The CDR3 contains 15 residues. V was clipped by 3 bases and J by 2 bases, with 11 bases between them. Germline lookup yields CDR1 MNHEY and CDR2 SMNVEV (reference sequence).

This chain joins TRBV5-1 and TRBJ1-4; D possibly corresponds to TRBD1 (6 bases). Trimming took off 4 bases at V and 3 bases at J, with 19 bases between the two ends. Germline loops: CDR1 SGHRS, CDR2 YFSETQ. The CDR3 consists of 17 residues. The CDR3 DNA follows: TGCGCCAGCAGCGAAGCGACTGGAAGGACAGCTAATGAAAAACTGTTTTTT. This gives the protein CASSEATGRTANEKLFF. Using reference TRBV5-1 and TRBJ1-4 for the parts outside the CDR3, the full variable domain is KAGVTQTPRYLIKTRGQQVTLSCSPISGHRSVSWYQQTPGQGLQFLFEYFSETQRNKGNFPGRFSGRQFSNSRSEMNVSTLELGDSALYLCASSEATGRTANEKLFFGSGTQLSVL.

The chain has TRBV9 and TRBJ2-3; 8 positions match TRBD2. Losses at the gene ends were 0 bases for V and 5 bases for J; bases not matched to a gene: 5. The germline V gene has CDR1 SGDLS and CDR2 YYNGEE. CDR3 length equals 15 residues. This CDR3 reads CASSVGAGVVDTQYF. CDR3 DNA: TGTGCCAGCAGCGTAGGAGCGGGAGTGGTAGATACGCAGTATTTT.

This CDR3 is CASSDRAGYTF. Written as DNA, the CDR3 is TGTGCCAGCAGCGACAGGGCTGGCTACACCTTC. The chain employs TRBV3-1 (or the pseudogene TRBV3-2) and TRBJ1-2; TRBD1 aligns across 7 bases. Germline CDR1 and CDR2: LGHDT and YNNKEL (reference sequence). V lost 5 bases and J lost 7; bases outside the gene matches: 1. The CDR3 extends over 11 amino acids.

The chain has TRBV24-1 and TRBJ2-1, with 12 bases that match TRBD2. V shed 3 bases and J 8 bases; nucleotides not matched to a gene: 7. The CDR3 loop spans 16 amino acids. Germline CDR1 reads KGHDR; CDR2 reads SFDVKD. CDR3 amino acids: CATSDLGLAGRDEQFF. In nucleotides, the CDR3 is TGTGCCACCAGTGATCTTGGACTAGCGGGAAGGGATGAGCAGTTCTTC.